These T cell receptor beta chains were read from a single sample in a study of Graves' ophthalmopathy and Graves' hyperthyroidism. Each CDR3 protein gets one entry after TCRdb re-called the multiplex PCR reads with MiXCR. The sample yields hundreds of thousands of distinct CDR3 sequences, about two fifths seen once. The sequencing input was peripheral blood. Every receptor here comes from an adult man with Graves' ophthalmopathy. CDR3s include the opening cysteine and the closing phenylalanine or tryptophan. The D gene is left open where the match is weak. Where a row states a size, it is once, few, many or the class of an expanded clone; other rows omit it.

-	TRBV7-9	many	TRBJ2-7	CASSLGGFYEQYF	TGTGCCAGCAGCTTAGGGGGTTTCTACGAGCAGTACTTC
-	TRBV19	many	TRBJ1-1	CASSSTSGSSTEAFF	TGTGCCAGTAGTAGTACTTCAGGGAGCAGCACTGAAGCTTTCTTT
-	TRBV4-2	-	TRBJ2-5	CASRQEGWGNQETQYF	TGTGCCAGCAGGCAAGAGGGTTGGGGGAATCAAGAGACCCAGTACTTC
-	TRBV6-5	few	TRBJ2-7	CASSPRQYEGQYF	TGTGCCAGCAGCCCTAGACAGTATGAGGGGCAGTACTTC
TRBD1	TRBV4-1	many	TRBJ2-7	CASSQVGQGGEQYF	TGCGCCAGCAGCCAAGTAGGACAGGGTGGCGAGCAGTACTTC
TRBD1	TRBV4-1	-	TRBJ2-7	CASRNPGQGAYEQYF	TGCGCCAGCAGAAATCCGGGACAGGGGGCCTACGAGCAGTACTTC
TRBD1	TRBV19	many	TRBJ2-7	CASASRRTGSYEQYF	TGTGCCAGTGCGTCAAGAAGGACAGGGTCGTACGAGCAGTACTTC
-	TRBV9	-	TRBJ1-6	CASSGSGRTYNSPLHF	TGTGCCAGCAGTGGGTCGGGCAGAACTTATAATTCACCCCTCCACTTT
-	TRBV2	-	TRBJ2-1	CASSGTTNHNEQFF	TGTGCCAGCAGTGGGACTACCAACCACAATGAGCAGTTCTTC
-	TRBV13	-	TRBJ1-2	CASSFSGGRDGYTF	TGTGCCAGCAGCTTTTCTGGGGGCAGAGATGGCTACACCTTC
-	TRBV20-1	many	TRBJ2-5	CSAWTTTQETQYF	TGCAGTGCTTGGACGACTACGCAAGAGACCCAGTACTTC
-	TRBV4-1	-	TRBJ1-1	CASSQAAGRNEAFF	TGCGCCAGCAGCCAAGCGGCGGGCAGGAATGAAGCTTTCTTT
TRBD1	TRBV20-1	many	TRBJ2-7	CSAPTGGTYEQYF	TGCAGTGCTCCGACAGGGGGTACATACGAGCAGTACTTC
-	TRBV25-1	-	TRBJ1-4	CASSLAPPYRDEKLFF	TGTGCCAGCAGCTTGGCTCCCCCCTACCGGGATGAAAAACTGTTTTTT
-	TRBV19	many	TRBJ1-6	CASSIQANSPLHF	TGTGCCAGTAGTATACAGGCCAATTCACCCCTCCACTTT
TRBD1	TRBV10-3	once	TRBJ1-3	CATRAGDSSGNTIYF	TGTGCCACGAGGGCTGGGGACAGCTCTGGAAACACCATATATTTT
-	TRBV10-2	many	TRBJ2-7	CASSERETYEQYF	TGCGCCAGCAGTGAAAGGGAAACCTACGAGCAGTACTTC
TRBD1	TRBV6-2/TRBV6-3	-	TRBJ1-2	CASVKTGAYGYTF	TGTGCCAGCGTTAAGACAGGGGCCTATGGCTACACCTTC
TRBD1	TRBV5-8	many	TRBJ1-2	CASSDNRGGYGYTF	TGTGCCAGCAGCGACAACAGGGGCGGGTATGGCTACACCTTC
TRBD2	TRBV7-3	-	TRBJ2-2	CASSPRREGTGELFF	TGTGCCAGCAGCCCTAGGCGGGAGGGCACCGGGGAGCTGTTTTTT
TRBD2	TRBV7-3	few	TRBJ2-2	CASSLQSGGNTGELFF	TGTGCCAGCAGCTTACAAAGCGGGGGGAACACCGGGGAGCTGTTTTTT
-	TRBV6-5	many	TRBJ2-7	CASSDLYEQYF	TGTGCCAGCAGTGACCTATACGAGCAGTACTTC
TRBD1	TRBV7-9	many	TRBJ1-5	CASSLGQGGSNQPQHF	TGTGCCAGCAGCCTTGGACAGGGGGGAAGCAATCAGCCCCAGCATTTT
-	TRBV7-9	-	TRBJ2-7	CASSQERAGVYEQYF	TGTGCCAGCAGCCAAGAGCGGGCAGGAGTCTACGAGCAGTACTTC
TRBD1	TRBV24-1	-	TRBJ1-2	CATRRQGSYTF	TGTGCCACCAGGAGACAGGGGAGCTACACCTTC
-	TRBV10-3	-	TRBJ2-5	CAIGERGAETQYF	TGTGCCATCGGAGAGAGGGGCGCGGAGACCCAGTACTTC
TRBD2	TRBV12-3/TRBV12-4	few	TRBJ2-2	CASSFGTRQHTGELFF	TGTGCCAGCAGTTTCGGGACTAGACAACACACCGGGGAGCTGTTTTTT
TRBD1	TRBV11-2	few	TRBJ2-7	CASSVPGTGRYEQYF	TGTGCCAGCAGCGTCCCCGGGACAGGGCGCTACGAGCAGTACTTC
-	TRBV10-3	-	TRBJ1-5	CASSAGVEQPQHF	TGTGCCAGCAGTGCAGGGGTGGAACAGCCCCAGCATTTT
TRBD2	TRBV10-3	-	TRBJ2-1	CAIRGDYNYNEQFF	TGTGCCATCAGGGGGGACTACAACTACAATGAGCAGTTCTTC
TRBD2	TRBV29-1	-	TRBJ2-5	CSCRREFEETQYF	TGCAGCTGCCGGCGGGAGTTTGAAGAGACCCAGTACTTC
-	TRBV7-9	-	TRBJ1-6	CASSHEGNSPLHF	TGTGCCAGCAGCCACGAGGGTAATTCACCCCTCCACTTT
TRBD1	TRBV6-7	-	TRBJ2-7	CASVTTGTEYYEQYF	TGTGCCAGCGTCACCACCGGGACAGAGTACTACGAGCAGTACTTC
-	TRBV19	few	TRBJ1-2	CASSIIGVNYGYTF	TGTGCCAGTAGTATTATAGGGGTTAACTATGGCTACACCTTC
-	TRBV6-6	many	TRBJ2-7	CASSYSRGTYEQYF	TGTGCCAGCAGTTACTCGAGGGGAACCTACGAGCAGTACTTC
-	TRBV9	many	TRBJ1-1	CASRGRDTEAFF	TGTGCCAGCAGGGGGAGGGACACTGAAGCTTTCTTT
-	TRBV7-3	many	TRBJ2-7	CASSFTGTHYEQYF	TGTGCCAGCAGCTTCACCGGGACTCACTACGAGCAGTACTTC
-	TRBV10-2	many	TRBJ1-1	CASSEEGSTEAFF	TGCGCCAGCAGTGAGGAGGGCTCCACTGAAGCTTTCTTT